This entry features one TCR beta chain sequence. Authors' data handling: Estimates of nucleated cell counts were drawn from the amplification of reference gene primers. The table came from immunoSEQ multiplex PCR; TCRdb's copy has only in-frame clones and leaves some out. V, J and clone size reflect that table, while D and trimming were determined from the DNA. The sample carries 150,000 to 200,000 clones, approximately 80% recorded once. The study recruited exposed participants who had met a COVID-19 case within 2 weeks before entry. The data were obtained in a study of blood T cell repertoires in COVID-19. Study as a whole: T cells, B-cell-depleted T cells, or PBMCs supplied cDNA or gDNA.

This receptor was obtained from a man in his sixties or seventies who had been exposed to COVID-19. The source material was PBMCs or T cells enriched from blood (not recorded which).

The DNA of the CDR3 is TGTGCCAGCAGCGATGTACGTCCCATTAGAAAAAACATTCAGTACTTC. Its translation is CASSDVRPIRKNIQYF. The rearrangement joins TRBV3-1 (or the pseudogene TRBV3-2) to TRBJ2-4; D is uncertain. The CDR3 spans 16 residues. V was shortened by 5 bases and J by 4 bases, with 18 bases between the two germline ends. Per germline, CDR1 LGHDT and CDR2 YNNKEL (reference sequence).